The clone carrying this TCR beta chain was counted many times. Its antigen remains unidentified. Each patient came to thyroid surgery without any prior treatment (of any kind). These data belong to a study of metastatic and nonmetastatic thyroid tumors. MiXCR was used by TCRdb to re-call the PCR reads. The data hold tens of thousands of clones, with approximately 20% observed a single time. Trimming shortened V by 3 bases and J by 4 bases, and 11 bases separated the two germline ends. From germline, CDR1 is KGHSH and CDR2 LQKENI. The CDR3 runs 14 residues. Points from the study as a whole: Reported TCR beta diversity, measured in blood and tumor, was significantly higher for malignant thyroid tumors than for benign nodules.

The J gene is TRBJ2-3, the V gene TRBV18; maybe TRBD2 (6 bases). The clonotype was recovered from a female donor with papillary thyroid cancer or a benign thyroid nodule (not recorded which). Some clones in this sample may be carry-over from other donors' samples. The sample consisted of blood. Here the CDR3 reads CASSPLGEADTQYF. For the CDR3, the DNA is TGTGCCAGCTCACCCCTAGGGGAGGCAGATACGCAGTATTTT.